The TCR beta chain under discussion was sequenced for a study of Tregs in tolerant kidney transplant recipients. Trimming cost V 3 bases and J 5 bases; bases outside gene matches: 2. The CDR3 contains 14 residues. Germline lookup yields CDR1 LNHDA and CDR2 SQIVND (reference sequence). Only in-frame clones appear in the TCRdb table, and some are missing; sequencing was by immunoSEQ multiplex PCR. The sample consists of tens of thousands of clones, around 84% of them appearing once. A remark on this clone: This could be a read error, since a much larger clone is one nucleotide away. The identical CDR3 is also encoded by other nucleotide sequences in the sample.

This clonotype originated in a human donor in good health. Sequencing was carried out using CD4+ T cells from blood. The chain uses TRBV19 and TRBJ2-5; 11 positions match TRBD1. The CDR3 DNA sequence: TGTGCCAGTAGTATCGGACAGGGGGCCGAGACCCAGTACTTC. This encodes CASSIGQGAETQYF.